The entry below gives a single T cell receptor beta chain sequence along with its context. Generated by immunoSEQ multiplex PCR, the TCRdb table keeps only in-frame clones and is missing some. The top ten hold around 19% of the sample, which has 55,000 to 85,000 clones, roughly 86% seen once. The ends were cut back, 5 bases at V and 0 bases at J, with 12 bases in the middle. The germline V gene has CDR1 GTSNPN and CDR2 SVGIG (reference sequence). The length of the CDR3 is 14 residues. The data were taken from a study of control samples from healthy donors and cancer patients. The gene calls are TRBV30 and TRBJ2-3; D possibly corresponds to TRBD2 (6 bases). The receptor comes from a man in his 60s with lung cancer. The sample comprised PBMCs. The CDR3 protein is CAWGLGRSTDTQYF. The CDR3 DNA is TGTGCCTGGGGGCTGGGGAGGAGCACAGATACGCAGTATTTT.